This T cell receptor (beta chain) emerged from a study of graft-versus-host responses after intestinal transplantation. Study outcomes and limitations: Within the allografts of patients who had graft-donor T cell macrochimerism, graft-versus-host to host-versus-graft clonal ratios were high. GvH clones detected in recipient marrow included some appearing first in ileum or blood.

Assay: immunoSEQ multiplex PCR; the TCRdb copy retains only in-frame clones and omits some. The sample shows 96,000 or so clones, 92% of them seen only once. Germline V gene data show CDR1 as MRHNA and CDR2 as SNTAGT. The J segment lost 11 bases and the V segment lost 4 bases, leaving 3 bases of the junction unmatched. The CDR3 consists of 12 residues. Regarding this clone: Its specificity is unknown.

The sample here was unstimulated CD4+ T cells sorted from spleen or lymph node cells, taken before intestinal transplant. This chain joins TRBV6-4 and TRBJ2-1; 9 nucleotides align to TRBD1. The receptor was derived from a human donor who received an intestinal transplant. As DNA, the CDR3 is TGTGCCAGCAGTGCCACAGGGGGCCAGCAGTTCTTC. Translation: CASSATGGQQFF.